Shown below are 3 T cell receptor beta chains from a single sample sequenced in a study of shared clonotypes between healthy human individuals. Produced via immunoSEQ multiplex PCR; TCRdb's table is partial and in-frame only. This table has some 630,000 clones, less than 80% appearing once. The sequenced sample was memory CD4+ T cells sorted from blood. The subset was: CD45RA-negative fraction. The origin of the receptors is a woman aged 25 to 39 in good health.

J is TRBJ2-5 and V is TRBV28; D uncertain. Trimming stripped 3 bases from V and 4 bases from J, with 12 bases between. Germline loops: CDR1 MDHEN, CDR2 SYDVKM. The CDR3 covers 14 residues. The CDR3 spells CASSFPIESETQYF. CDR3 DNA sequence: TGTGCCAGCAGTTTCCCCATTGAGTCAGAGACCCAGTACTTC.

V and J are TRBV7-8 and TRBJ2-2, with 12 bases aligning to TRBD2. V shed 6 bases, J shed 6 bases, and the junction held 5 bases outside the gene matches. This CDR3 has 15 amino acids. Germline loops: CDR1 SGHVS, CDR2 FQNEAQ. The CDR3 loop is CASSLAGGVPGELFF. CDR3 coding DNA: TGTGCCAGCAGTCTAGCGGGAGGGGTCCCCGGGGAGCTGTTTTTT.

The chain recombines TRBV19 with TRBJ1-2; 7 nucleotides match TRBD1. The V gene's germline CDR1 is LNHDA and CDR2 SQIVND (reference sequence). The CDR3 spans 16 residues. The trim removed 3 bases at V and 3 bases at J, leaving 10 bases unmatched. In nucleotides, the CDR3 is TGTGCCAGTAGTATGGGACAGCGAAGGGAGGACTATGGCTACACCTTC. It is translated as CASSMGQRREDYGYTF. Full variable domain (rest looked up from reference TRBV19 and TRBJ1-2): DGGITQSPKYLFRKEGQNVTLSCEQNLNHDAMYWYRQDPGQGLRLIYYSQIVNDFQKGDIAEGYSVSREKKESFPLTVTSAQKNPTAFYLCASSMGQRREDYGYTFGSGTRLTVV.